Sequencing of this T cell receptor (beta chain) was carried out in a study of blood T cells in healthy people across ages. General study points: Long-lived and aged donors differed, with more naive CD4+ cells and higher diversity in the long-lived. Donor CMV status was unknown, possibly confounding expanded clonotype changes.

The sample holds a few counts of this clonotype. What it recognizes is unknown. Next came a second PCR, run for about 7 to 12 cycles, which used a sample-barcoded 5' primer along with a J-beta primer mix. The template-switch adaptor was a 5' adaptor with 12 random nucleotides. It tagged each cDNA molecule. TCRdb fed the 5' RACE reads into MiXCR, producing one record per CDR3 protein. The sample contains 1.5 million to 2 million distinct CDR3 sequences, 25% to 30% of which appear only once. The CDR3 is 16 residues long. Looked up from germline, CDR1 is SGHAT and CDR2 is FQNNGV. V dropped 1 base and J dropped 5; count of bases not matched to a gene: 6.

This TCR was sampled from a woman aged 30 to 39 in good health. This chain uses TRBV11-2 with TRBJ2-5; 11 bases fit TRBD1. What was sequenced was blood. The CDR3 nucleotides read TGTGCCAGCAGCTTAGGGGACAGGGGGATGGGGGAGACCCAGTACTTC. This translates into CASSLGDRGMGETQYF.